The T cell receptor (beta chain) under discussion was sequenced for a study of blood T cell repertoires in COVID-19. The wider study: The analysed material was cDNA or gDNA that came from T cells, B-cell-depleted T cells, or PBMCs.

The germline V gene encodes CDR1 ENHRY and CDR2 SYGVKD. This CDR3 is built from 12 residues. V lost 2 bases, J lost 10 bases, and 11 bases lay in between. Profiling relied on immunoSEQ multiplex PCR, and the TCRdb table lists in-frame clones only, not all of them. This table has about 120,000 clones, over 70% appearing once. A few counts support this clone. Sample: peripheral blood. The source is an elderly man with active or convalescent COVID-19. The chain links TRBV10-3 to TRBJ1-1; D is uncertain. CDR3 bases: TGTGCCATCAGTGAGCTCTTCCTCGGAGCTTTCTTT. It specifies CAISELFLGAFF.